The 3 T cell receptor beta chains reported below all come from one sample, sequenced in a study of T cells in women clearing cervical HPV infection. TCRdb's table, derived via immunoSEQ multiplex PCR, lists solely in-frame clones and lacks some. Here the sample table reports about 23,000 clones. Specimen: blood buffy coat. The receptors shown here come from a woman aged 18 to 69 with a cervical HPV16 infection that either progressed to CIN3+ or cleared (not recorded which).

A word on this clone: The observed sequence ends 3 residues before the CDR3 terminus, with the missing tail filled in from the germline J gene. V and J are TRBV6-2 or TRBV6-3 and TRBJ1-2; D possibly corresponds to TRBD1 (6 bases). The CDR3 extends over 13 amino acids. The V gene's germline CDR1 is MNHEY and CDR2 SVGEGT. The DNA read from the CDR3 is TGTGCCAGCAGTTTGCGGGGGGGCGCTGAC. Translating it yields CASSLRGGAD. The entire CDR3 sequence reads CASSLRGGADYTF.

Worth noting for this clone: Coverage ceases 3 residues before the CDR3 finishes, and the germline J gene fills in the end. J is TRBJ2-2 and V is TRBV7-2, with D tentatively TRBD2 (5 bases). Trimming stripped 6 bases from V and 4 bases from J, with 15 bases between. Germline CDR1 and CDR2: SGHTA and FQGNSA. The CDR3 loop spans 15 amino acids. CDR3 bases read: TGTGCCAGCAGTCCCCCCGGGGTACCCACCGGGGAG. Translating gives CASSPPGVPTGE. The entire CDR3 protein reads CASSPPGVPTGELFF.

Concerning this clone itself: The CDR3 end falls 3 residues outside the read, so it is completed with the germline J gene. The chain recombines TRBV5-5 with TRBJ1-5; D unresolved. In germline, CDR1 is SGHKS, CDR2 YYEKEE (reference sequence). V gave up 0 bases and J gave up 6 bases, with 13 bases separating them. CDR3 length equals 15 residues. CDR3 bases read: TGTGCCAGCAGCTTGGATCTTTTGGGCAGTCAGCCC. Its protein is CASSLDLLGSQP. The complete CDR3 sequence is CASSLDLLGSQPQHF.